This T cell receptor (beta chain) is from a study of Tregs in tolerant kidney transplant recipients. CD4+CD25+CD127- Tregs, CD4+CD25- non-Tregs, CD4 and CD8 cells were sorted. TCRdb keeps only in-frame clones here, not all; method: immunoSEQ multiplex PCR. The sample has around 230,000 clones, about 80% seen once. Broader study findings: The most relevant donor-specific Treg TCRbeta repertoire apparently came from expansion with activated donor B cells.

Of note for this clone: Its cognate antigen is unknown.

Germline V lookup: CDR1 SGHRS, CDR2 YFSETQ. Trimming pared 0 bases from V and 0 bases from J, leaving 7 bases between. CDR3 size: 14 residues. The source material was CD4+ T cells from blood. The rearrangement links TRBV5-1 to TRBJ2-7, with a tentative D call TRBD2 (5 bases). The sequence was collected from a human donor in good health. The CDR3 sequence is CASSLAEVSYEQYF. In DNA, the CDR3 is TGCGCCAGCAGCTTGGCGGAGGTCTCCTACGAGCAGTACTTC.